These 8 T cell receptor beta chains originate from one sample sequenced in a study of regulatory T cells in long-lasting Graves disease. Researchers made TCR beta libraries by using iRepertoire HTBI primers and running Arm-PCR on CDR3 regions. Each CDR3 protein is one row after TCRdb ran MiXCR on the multiplex PCR reads. The sample has roughly 350,000 distinct CDR3 sequences, about a sixth seen once. As to time point: newly diagnosed GD, antithyroid drugs for less than 3 months. Researchers made the TCR library from RNA that was extracted from PBMCs. A further study also used this sample, focusing on T cells in Graves' hyperthyroidism and ophthalmopathy.

Sequenced here: peripheral blood mononuclear cells (PBMCs), sampled at new diagnosis, from a patient treated with antithyroid drugs. These receptors were obtained from a woman under 30 with Graves disease.

In its sample, this clonotype was seen many times. The chain couples TRBV6-8 to TRBJ2-7; tentative D call: TRBD1 (5 bases). The CDR3 loop spans 16 amino acids. Trimming removed 6 bases at V and 1 base at J, with 19 bases between. Looked up from germline, CDR1 is MNHGY and CDR2 is SAAAGT. The CDR3 here is CASRARHPGASYEQYF. Here the CDR3 DNA reads TGTGCCAGCAGGGCCCGACACCCTGGGGCGTCCTACGAGCAGTACTTC.

This clonotype came up many times. With a much larger clone just one base away, this may be a read error. The V call is TRBV7-2, the J call TRBJ2-5; no clear D gene. The CDR3 has 12 amino acids. Germline V gives CDR1 SGHTA, CDR2 FQGNSA. V lost 5 bases and J lost 2, with 6 bases in between. The CDR3: CASSRFQETQYF. DNA for the CDR3: TGTGCCAGCAGCCGATTTCAAGAGACCCAGTACTTC.

Comment on this clonotype: Given a much more abundant clone one base away, this may be a read error. The V and J genes are TRBV5-1 and TRBJ2-3; D possibly uses TRBD1 or TRBD2 (7 bases each). The germline gives CDR1 SGHRS, CDR2 YFSETQ. The CDR3 runs to 14 residues. The CDR3 protein is CTSSRGRALDTQYF. The DNA for the CDR3 is TGCACCAGCAGCAGGGGGAGGGCCCTAGATACGCAGTATTTT.

In regard to this clonotype: Possible read error: a much larger clone is one base away. The chain recombines TRBV3-1 with TRBJ1-2; D ambiguous. This CDR3 spans 15 amino acids. Germline assignment: CDR1 LGHDT and CDR2 YNNKEL (reference sequence). V lost 4 bases, J lost 7 bases, and 19 bases lay in between. The CDR3, as DNA: TGTGCCAGCAGCCTGTCCCCCAAGGGATTGTCTGGCTACACCTTC. Its translation: CASSLSPKGLSGYTF.

This clonotype was picked up many times. The rearrangement joins TRBV11-2 to TRBJ2-4, with D perhaps matching TRBD1 (5 bases). Between the trimmed V and J ends, which lost 3 bases and 8 bases, there was a span of 14 bases. CDR3 length: 14 amino acids. Looked up from germline, CDR1 is SGHAT and CDR2 is FQNNGV. In DNA form, the CDR3 reads TGTGCCAGCAGCTTTGTTCAGGGATCGGACATTCAGTACTTC. Translated, it gives CASSFVQGSDIQYF.

Turning to this clonotype: This may arise from a read error, as a much more abundant clone is one base away. This chain joins TRBV5-1 and TRBJ2-1; 9 positions agree with TRBD1. Germline V gene sequence: CDR1 SGHRS, CDR2 YFSETQ. This CDR3 region has 15 residues. As DNA, the CDR3 is TGCGCCAGCAGCCCCGGGACAGGGTCCCACAATGATCAGTTCTTC. It codes for CASSPGTGSHNDQFF. The full variable domain, its missing parts supplied by reference TRBV5-1 and TRBJ2-1, is KAGVTQTPRYLIKTRGQQVTLSCSPISGHRSVSWYQQTPGQGLQFLFEYFSETQRNKGNFPGRFSGRQFSNSRSEMNVSTLELGDSALYLCASSPGTGSHNDQFFGPGTRLTVL.

This clonotype has just a few counts. The chain uses TRBV2 and TRBJ1-6, with D perhaps TRBD1 (6 bases). The CDR3 extends over 13 amino acids. CDR1 SNHLY and CDR2 FYNNEI come from the germline V gene. Trimming removed 4 bases from V and 10 bases from J, with 11 bases in between. CDR3 coding DNA: TGTGCCAGCAGTGCAACAGGGACATCACCCCTCCACTTT. This gives the protein CASSATGTSPLHF.

This clonotype was counted between two and nine times. The chain couples TRBV6-1 to TRBJ2-1; 10 bases map to TRBD1. V was pared by 2 bases and J by 5 bases, with 6 bases of the junction left unmatched. This CDR3 spans 16 amino acids. Germline-derived CDR1 and CDR2 are MNHNS and SASEGT. The CDR3 DNA follows: TGTGCCAGCAGTGAACCCGGGACAGGGGTTCACAATGAGCAGTTCTTC. Translated: CASSEPGTGVHNEQFF.